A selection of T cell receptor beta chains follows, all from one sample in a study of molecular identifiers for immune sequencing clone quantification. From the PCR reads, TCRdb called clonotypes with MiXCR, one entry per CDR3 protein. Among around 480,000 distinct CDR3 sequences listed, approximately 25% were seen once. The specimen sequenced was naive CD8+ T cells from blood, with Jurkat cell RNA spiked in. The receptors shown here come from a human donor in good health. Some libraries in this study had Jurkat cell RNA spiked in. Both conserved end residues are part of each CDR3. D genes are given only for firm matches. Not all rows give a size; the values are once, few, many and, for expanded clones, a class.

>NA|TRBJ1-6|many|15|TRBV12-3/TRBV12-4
TGTGCCAGCAGTTTCTTGACAGATCGGCCTTCACCCCTCCACTTT
CASSFLTDRPSPLHF
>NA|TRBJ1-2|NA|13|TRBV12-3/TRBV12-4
TGTGCCAGCAGTTCGGGAAATAACTATGGCTACACCTTC
CASSSGNNYGYTF
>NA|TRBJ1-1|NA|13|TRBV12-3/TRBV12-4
TGTGCCAGCAGTTGGGGGGGATGCACTGAAGCTTTCTTT
CASSWGGCTEAFF
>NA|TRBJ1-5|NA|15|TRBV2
TGTGCCAGCAGTGATACCGGGGAGGTTAATCAGCCCCAGCATTTT
CASSDTGEVNQPQHF
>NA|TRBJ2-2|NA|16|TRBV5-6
TGTGCCAGCAGCTCGCGGCTGGGGGCCGGCACCGGGGAGCTGTTTTTT
CASSSRLGAGTGELFF
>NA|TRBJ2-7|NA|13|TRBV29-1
TGCAGCGTTGGGCCCACAGGGACCTACAAGCAGTACTTC
CSVGPTGTYKQYF
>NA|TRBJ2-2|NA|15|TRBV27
TGTGCCAGCAATTTAGGACAGTCGAACACCGGGGAGCTGTTTTTT
CASNLGQSNTGELFF
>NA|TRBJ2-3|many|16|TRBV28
TGTGCCAGCAGTCCCATTTACGGGGGCCCCGAAGATACGCAGTATTTT
CASSPIYGGPEDTQYF
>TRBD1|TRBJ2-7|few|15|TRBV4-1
TGCGCCAGCAGCCAAGCCCGACAGGGAGTCTACGAGCAGTACTTC
CASSQARQGVYEQYF
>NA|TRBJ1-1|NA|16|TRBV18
TGTGCCAGCTCACCGGAGAAGGTACAGGGGAACACTGAAGCTTTCTTT
CASSPEKVQGNTEAFF
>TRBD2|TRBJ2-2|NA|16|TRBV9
TGTGCCAGCAGCGTAGGGAGCGGGGGGGACACCGGGGAGCTGTTTTTT
CASSVGSGGDTGELFF
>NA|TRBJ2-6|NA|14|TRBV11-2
TGTGCCAGCAGCTTCTATCCTGGGGCCAACGTCCTGACTTTC
CASSFYPGANVLTF
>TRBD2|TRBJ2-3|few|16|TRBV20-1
TGCAGTGCTCTCGAGGGCTGGGCGGGAGTATTGAATACGCAGTATTTT
CSALEGWAGVLNTQYF
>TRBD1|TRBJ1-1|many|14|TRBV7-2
TGTGCCAGCAGGGAGACAGGGATGAGCACTGAAGCTTTCTTT
CASRETGMSTEAFF
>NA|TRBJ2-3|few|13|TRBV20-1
TGCAGTGTCACGGGAGAGGGCACAGATACGCAGTATTTT
CSVTGEGTDTQYF
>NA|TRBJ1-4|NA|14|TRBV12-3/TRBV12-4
TGTGCCAGCAGTTTAACTGAGTTTACTGAAAAACTGTTTTTT
CASSLTEFTEKLFF
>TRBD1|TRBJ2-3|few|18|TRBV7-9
TGTGCCAGCAGCTTAGAGACAGGACCGACAGGGGAAAGAGATACGCAGTATTTT
CASSLETGPTGERDTQYF
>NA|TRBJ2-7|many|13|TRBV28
TGTGCCAGCAGTTTGTTGCTCGCCCTCGAGCAGTACTTC
CASSLLLALEQYF